These 30 T cell receptor beta chains were sequenced from one sample in a study of blood T cells in healthy people across ages. A second about 7 to 11 cycle PCR used barcoded and J-beta primers. TCRdb redid the calling of the 5' RACE reads with MiXCR, one entry per CDR3 protein. Of roughly 680,000 distinct CDR3 sequences in the sample, about 51% are singletons; the top ten hold approximately 15%. Sample: blood. The source of these receptors is a woman aged 80 or over in good health.

V usage is TRBV6-4 and J usage is TRBJ1-5; the D is unclear. V gave up 3 bases and J gave up 8 bases, with 11 bases separating them. This CDR3 contains 13 residues. Germline V lookup: CDR1 MRHNA, CDR2 SNTAGT. The CDR3 DNA follows: TGTGCCAGCAGTGAGCAAGAGGGAAAGCCCCAGCATTTT. Its protein is CASSEQEGKPQHF.

This clonotype was counted many times. This chain connects TRBV21-1 to TRBJ1-2. TRBV21-1 is listed as a pseudogene. This CDR3 contains 11 residues. Here the CDR3 DNA reads TGTGCCAGCAGCCGTTTTTATGGCTACACCTTC. Protein: CASSRFYGYTF.

This sequence joins TRBV20-1 and TRBJ1-1; tentatively, D is TRBD1 (5 bases). V dropped 6 bases and J dropped 3 bases, with 17 bases sitting between them. This CDR3 is built from 14 residues. Germline values: CDR1 DFQATT, CDR2 SNEGSKA (reference sequence). CDR3 sequence (DNA): TGCAGTGCCTCCCCTGTCGAGGGGTACACTGAAGCTTTCTTT. The encoded protein is CSASPVEGYTEAFF.

This chain uses TRBV6-5 with TRBJ2-7, with 13 bases matching TRBD2. The CDR3 covers 17 residues. The ends lost 1 base at V and 2 bases at J; junction bases unmatched: 5. Germline CDR1 is MNHEY and CDR2 is SVGAGI. The CDR3 loop is CASSYYDGLAGAYEQYF. The CDR3 nucleotides read TGTGCCAGCAGTTACTATGACGGACTAGCGGGAGCCTACGAGCAGTACTTC.

This rearrangement joins TRBV7-2 to TRBJ2-3; 7 bases map to TRBD1. The CDR3 runs to 14 residues. CDR1 is SGHTA, CDR2 FQGNSA, per germline. J lost 5 bases, V lost 3 bases, and 5 bases had no gene match. The CDR3 is CASSLRQGEDTQYF. DNA of the CDR3: TGTGCCAGCAGCTTGAGACAGGGAGAAGATACGCAGTATTTT. The variable domain in full, completed from reference TRBV7-2 and TRBJ2-3, reads GAGVSQSPSNKVTEKGKDVELRCDPISGHTALYWYRQSLGQGLEFLIYFQGNSAPDKSGLPSDRFSAERTGGSVSTLTIQRTQQEDSAVYLCASSLRQGEDTQYFGPGTRLTVL.

This clonotype occurred a few times. A much bigger clone sits one base away, suggesting this may be a read error. V gene TRBV6-5 combines with J gene TRBJ2-3, with 8 nucleotides matching TRBD2. The germline gives CDR1 MNHEY, CDR2 SVGAGI. The CDR3 loop spans 15 amino acids. After removal of 3 bases from V and 2 bases from J, the junction contained 4 bases not matched to a gene. CDR3 residues: CASSYAAGDTDTQYF. The CDR3 region has the DNA TGTGCCAGCAGTTATGCAGCGGGGGACACAGATACGCAGTATTTT.

The sample holds a few counts of this clonotype. J is TRBJ1-2 and V is TRBV20-1; maybe TRBD1 (6 bases). The germline V gene has CDR1 DFQATT and CDR2 SNEGSKA (reference sequence). V lost 5 bases and J 4 bases, leaving 14 bases between the germline ends. There are 13 residues in the CDR3. The CDR3 nucleotides read TGCAGTGCTTCCCCACAGGGCCCCTATGGCTACACCTTC. Translating it yields CSASPQGPYGYTF.

About this clonotype itself: A much larger clone lies a single base off, so this may be a read error. The chain joins TRBV12-3 or TRBV12-4 to TRBJ2-1, with 10 bases fitting TRBD2. The CDR3 has 14 residues. The CDR3 spells CASNLQRGGGEQFF. DNA for the CDR3: TGTGCCAGCAATTTACAGCGGGGGGGTGGTGAGCAGTTCTTC.

This clonotype was seen ten or more times. CDR3 residues: CASSVLTSGSREQYF. The CDR3, as DNA: TGTGCCAGCAGTGTACTCACTAGCGGGAGTCGTGAGCAGTACTTC. The chain joins TRBV6-5 to TRBJ2-7, with 11 nucleotides matching TRBD2. The junction had 10 bases not matched to a gene; V was cut back by 5 bases and J by 7 bases. This CDR3 spans 15 amino acids. Germline values: CDR1 MNHEY, CDR2 SVGAGI.

This clonotype has a count of ten or more. The chain employs TRBV29-1 and TRBJ2-7, with D maybe TRBD1 (6 bases). The ends were cut back, 2 bases at V and 0 bases at J, with 8 bases in the middle. CDR1 is SQVTM and CDR2 is ANQGSEA in the germline V gene. The CDR3 runs to 13 residues. The chain's CDR3 is CSVEQGISYEQYF. In DNA, the CDR3 is TGCAGCGTTGAACAGGGGATCTCCTACGAGCAGTACTTC.

There are a few counts of this clonotype. The V gene is TRBV29-1, the J gene TRBJ1-3; D ambiguous. The V gene's germline CDR1 is SQVTM and CDR2 ANQGSEA. The V and J ends lost 4 bases and 0 bases respectively, with 7 bases between them. The CDR3 extends over 13 amino acids. The CDR3 here is CSVGWNSGNTIYF. DNA of the CDR3: TGCAGCGTTGGGTGGAACTCTGGAAACACCATATATTTT.

Regarding this clonotype: One end of the junction does not line up with germline, which may come from a read error. Here the CDR3 reads CASQREVTNGQFF. Written as DNA, the CDR3 is TGTGCCAGCCAGCGGGAGGTAACCAATGGGCAGTTCTTC. The J gene is TRBJ2-1, the V gene TRBV2; 9 bases match TRBD2. The CDR3 is 13 residues long. Germline assignment: CDR1 SNHLY and CDR2 FYNNEI.

With regard to this clonotype: A read error is possible here, since a much larger clone lies one base away. This chain uses TRBV12-3 or TRBV12-4 with TRBJ2-5, with D uncertain. This CDR3 comprises 14 residues. The V end lost 1 base, the J end lost 4 bases, and 10 bases lay between the germline ends. CDR3 DNA sequence: TGTGCCAGCAGTTTAGGCCACCGGCGAGAGACCCAGTACTTC. Amino acid sequence: CASSLGHRRETQYF.

The rearrangement links TRBV20-1 to TRBJ2-1; tentatively, D is TRBD1 or TRBD2 (5 bases each). The CDR3 runs 16 residues. V lost 1 base and J 3 bases, leaving 16 bases between the germline ends. Germline loops: CDR1 DFQATT, CDR2 SNEGSKA (reference sequence). CDR3 coding DNA: TGCAGTGCTAGAGCCCTGGGGGAAGGCGGCTACAATGAGCAGTTCTTC. It yields the protein CSARALGEGGYNEQFF.

This clonotype occurred a few times. The V gene is TRBV12-3 or TRBV12-4, the J gene TRBJ2-1, with D unclear. V was shortened by 6 bases and J by 4 bases, with 19 bases between the two germline ends. The CDR3 totals 16 residues. The CDR3 region is CASSDTQLARYNEQFF. CDR3 coding DNA: TGTGCCAGCAGCGATACGCAACTGGCTAGGTACAATGAGCAGTTCTTC.

This clonotype was seen a few times. This sequence joins TRBV21-1 and TRBJ1-6. TRBV21-1 is tagged as a pseudogene. The CDR3 is made up of 16 amino acids. CDR3 sequence: CASKAGGSSYNSPLHF. CDR3 sequence (DNA): TGTGCCAGCAAGGCTGGAGGGAGCTCCTATAATTCACCCCTCCACTTT.

Only one count was recorded for this clonotype. This clone may be a read error of a much larger clone one base away. The rearrangement joins TRBV5-1 to TRBJ1-6, with D unresolved. Germline CDR1 reads SGHRS; CDR2 reads YFSETQ. The CDR3 contains 13 residues. The CDR3 coding sequence is TGCGTCAGCAGCTTGATTCCGAATTCACCCCTCCACTTT. It specifies CVSSLIPNSPLHF.

This chain links TRBV4-1 with TRBJ2-5, with 7 nucleotides matching TRBD1. The germline CDR1 and CDR2 sequences are MGHRA and YSYEKL. The trim removed 0 bases at V and 5 bases at J, leaving 3 bases unmatched. The CDR3 is 14 amino acids. As DNA, the CDR3 is TGCGCCAGCAGCCAAGACAGGGGGACGGAGACCCAGTACTTC. Residues: CASSQDRGTETQYF.

In this sample, this clonotype turned up a few times. The CDR3 DNA sequence: TGCGCCAGCAGCTGGGTAGCGGCAGATACGCAGTATTTT. Protein product: CASSWVAADTQYF. The V gene is TRBV5-1, the J gene TRBJ2-3, with TRBD2 as a possible D gene (6 bases). The CDR3 runs to 13 residues. V was pared by 3 bases and J by 4 bases, with 9 bases between. Looked up from germline, CDR1 is SGHRS and CDR2 is YFSETQ.

This clonotype has ten or more counts. The chain recombines TRBV7-9 with TRBJ2-6; no definite D call. Trimming took off 1 base at V and 2 bases at J, with 12 bases between the two ends. CDR3 size: 17 residues. The germline gives CDR1 SEHNR, CDR2 FQNEAQ (reference sequence). The CDR3 DNA follows: TGTGCCAGCAGCTTAGTAGGGCATAAAACTGGGGCCAACGTCCTGACTTTC. It encodes CASSLVGHKTGANVLTF.

This clonotype was detected many times. The chain is built from TRBV29-1 and TRBJ2-3; weak D call: TRBD2 (6 bases). V was trimmed by 3 bases and J by 1 base, leaving 17 bases between them. This CDR3 spans 16 amino acids. The germline V gene encodes CDR1 SQVTM and CDR2 ANQGSEA. The CDR3 sequence is CSVDHVREMGTDTQYF. CDR3 sequence (DNA): TGCAGCGTTGATCACGTTCGGGAGATGGGCACAGATACGCAGTATTTT.

The chain joins TRBV4-1 to TRBJ2-1; D gene uncertain. Germline loops: CDR1 MGHRA, CDR2 YSYEKL. V lost 1 base, J lost 6 bases, and 10 bases lay in between. CDR3 length equals 14 residues. The CDR3 DNA is TGCGCCAGCAGCCAAGCCTCCTACGGCAATGAGCAGTTCTTC. This translates into CASSQASYGNEQFF.

To note about this clonotype: A read error may be the cause here, since a much bigger clone is one base away. The chain combines TRBV5-1 with TRBJ2-1; D perhaps matches TRBD2 (6 bases). V lost 5 bases and J 6 bases, leaving 18 bases between the germline ends. CDR3 length: 15 residues. Germline V gives CDR1 SGHRS, CDR2 YFSETQ. CDR3: CASRVIGTVGNEQFF. For the CDR3, the DNA is TGCGCCAGCAGGGTTATCGGGACTGTCGGCAATGAGCAGTTCTTC.

This clonotype was seen at least ten times. This chain links TRBV29-1 with TRBJ2-1, with D perhaps TRBD1 (6 bases). The CDR3 is made up of 14 amino acids. Germline V gene data show CDR1 as SQVTM and CDR2 as ANQGSEA. V lost 6 bases and J lost 0, with 12 bases in between. The CDR3 region has the DNA TGCAGCGTGGATACAGGGAGCTCCTACAATGAGCAGTTCTTC. It encodes CSVDTGSSYNEQFF.

This clonotype has ten or more counts. The chain links TRBV7-7 to TRBJ2-3; TRBD2 matches at 9 bases. CDR1 SSHAT and CDR2 FNYEAQ come from the germline V gene (reference sequence). The V gene end was trimmed by 5 bases and the J gene end by 6 bases; junction bases not matched to a gene: 12. CDR3 length: 16 amino acids. CDR3 amino acids: CASSPSSGGRADTQYF. As DNA, the CDR3 is TGTGCCAGCAGCCCATCTTCGGGCGGGAGGGCGGATACGCAGTATTTT.

The chain is built from TRBV24-1 and TRBJ2-3, with D maybe TRBD1 (5 bases). The germline V gene has CDR1 KGHDR and CDR2 SFDVKD. The CDR3 totals 12 residues. V was cut by 6 bases and J by 14 bases, with 17 bases left in between. CDR3 residues: CATSPPDRYAYF. DNA of the CDR3: TGTGCCACCAGTCCCCCAGACAGATACGCGTATTTT.

This clonotype was seen ten or more times. The chain joins TRBV2 to TRBJ2-7; D is uncertain. Germline-derived CDR1 and CDR2 are SNHLY and FYNNEI. Trimming took off 7 bases at V and 6 bases at J, with 13 bases between the two ends. The CDR3 is 12 amino acids. CDR3 sequence: CASNPEPTEQYF. CDR3 nucleotide sequence: TGTGCCAGCAACCCGGAGCCTACCGAGCAGTACTTC. The full variable domain, its missing parts supplied by reference TRBV2 and TRBJ2-7, is EPEVTQTPSHQVTQMGQEVILRCVPISNHLYFYWYRQILGQKVEFLVSFYNNEISEKSEIFDDQFSVERPDGSNFTLKIRSTKLEDSAMYFCASNPEPTEQYFGPGTRLTVT.

On this clonotype: This could be a read error, since a much larger clone is one nucleotide away. This chain joins TRBV29-1 and TRBJ2-5; 7 nucleotides match TRBD1. The CDR3 contains 12 residues. Per germline, CDR1 SQVTM and CDR2 ANQGSEA. The CDR3 loop is CSAEGGAKTQYF. The CDR3 DNA sequence: TGCAGCGCTGAAGGGGGCGCGAAGACCCAGTACTTC.

In the case of this clonotype: This could be a read error, since a much larger clone is one nucleotide away. The chain is built from TRBV27 and TRBJ2-6; D perhaps matches TRBD1 (5 bases). Germline V gene sequence: CDR1 MNHEY, CDR2 SMNVEV (reference sequence). Trimming shortened V by 5 bases and J by 12 bases, and 26 bases separated the two germline ends. The CDR3 has 17 residues. CDR3 sequence: CASSPHRAQGASGVLTF. For the CDR3, the DNA is TGTGCCAGCAGTCCGCACCGCGCTCAAGGGGCCTCCGGCGTCCTGACTTTC.

The table lists this clonotype with many counts. The rearrangement uses TRBV7-9 and TRBJ2-1, with D perhaps TRBD2 (5 bases). Looked up from germline, CDR1 is SEHNR and CDR2 is FQNEAQ (reference sequence). This CDR3 comprises 15 residues. With 7 bases removed from V and 4 bases from J, the gap between germline ends came to 17 bases. CDR3 region: CASTVAMAEYNEQFF. CDR3 bases: TGTGCCAGCACCGTAGCGATGGCAGAATACAATGAGCAGTTCTTC.